This T cell receptor (beta chain) was captured in a study of blood T cells in healthy people across ages. This clonotype was counted a few times. Its antigen is unknown. Study outcomes and limitations: Unsorted PBMC material precluded a definitive naive versus antigen-experienced comparison. Both higher diversity and more naive CD4+ cells marked long-lived donors when set against aged donors.

CDR3 size: 13 residues. Trimming took off 4 bases at V and 6 bases at J, with 10 bases between the two ends. Germline V lookup: CDR1 SGHTA, CDR2 FQGNSA. Sample-barcoded 5' priming and a J-beta primer mix drove a second PCR of roughly 7 to 11 cycles. A template-switch adaptor containing 12 random nucleotides labeled each cDNA molecule. Via MiXCR, TCRdb re-called the 5' RACE reads, giving one row per CDR3 protein. The table shows fewer than 800,000 distinct CDR3 sequences, with about a third occurring only once. The chain has TRBV7-2 and TRBJ1-5, with no clear D. This TCR was sampled from an elderly woman in good health. Sequences were obtained from blood. DNA of the CDR3: TGTGCCAGCAGCTACACCCTTGGTCAGCCCCAGCATTTT. Translated: CASSYTLGQPQHF.